Listed below are T cell receptor beta chains from one sample, sequenced in a study of OX40 agonist ivuxolimab in advanced cancers. Assay used: immunoSEQ multiplex PCR; TCRdb lists only in-frame clones, some missing. The data show approximately 45,000 clones, roughly 87% seen once. The sample here was CD4+ or CD8+ T cells sorted from blood, taken in a trial of the OX40 agonist ivuxolimab. Receptor source: an adult with an advanced solid tumor such as melanoma, head and neck, liver or kidney cancer. The CDR3 runs from the conserved cysteine through the conserved F or W. D genes are given only for firm matches. Some rows have no size entry. The others give once, few or many, or a class for an expanded clone.

j_call v_call clone_size d_call cdr3_nt cdr3_aa
TRBJ2-5 TRBV4-3 - - TGCGCCAGCAGCCAAGATCTAGGGTTAGGGCGGGAAGAGACCCAGTACTTC CASSQDLGLGREETQYF
TRBJ2-5 TRBV15 - - TGTGCCACCAGCGGACCTGGATCGGGGTGGGAGACCCAGTACTTC CATSGPGSGWETQYF
TRBJ2-7 TRBV7-3 - TRBD2 TGTGCCAGCAGCCAACTAGCGGGGGGCGGATACGAGCAGTACTTC CASSQLAGGGYEQYF
TRBJ1-3 TRBV7-9 - TRBD1 TGTGCCAGCAGCCCCGACAGGGCGGGAAACACCATATATTTT CASSPDRAGNTIYF
TRBJ1-1 TRBV5-6 - - TGTGCCAGCCGTAGCGGCACTGAAGCTTTCTTT CASRSGTEAFF
TRBJ2-2 TRBV7-9 - - TGTGCCAGCTACAGGAACACCGGGGAGCTGTTTTTT CASYRNTGELFF
TRBJ1-1 TRBV9 - - TGTGCCAGCGCGGTGGGGCATAAGGCTGAAGCTTTCTTT CASAVGHKAEAFF
TRBJ2-3 TRBV9 - - TGTGCCAGCAGCGTAGCAGGGCCCACAGATACGCAGTATTTT CASSVAGPTDTQYF
TRBJ1-4 TRBV19 - - TGTGCCAGTAGTCCCCGGGACATTAATGAAAAACTGTTTTTT CASSPRDINEKLFF
TRBJ2-5 TRBV6-5 - TRBD1 TGTGCCACCCACAGGGGGATGTACCAAGAGACCCAGTACTTC CATHRGMYQETQYF
TRBJ2-7 TRBV9 - - TGTGCCAGCAGCGTAGAGACGACGACTTACAACGAGCAGTACTTC CASSVETTTYNEQYF
TRBJ2-7 TRBV7-6 - TRBD1 TGTGCCAGCAGTCCAGACAGGGGTACACCCTACGAGCAGTACTTC CASSPDRGTPYEQYF
TRBJ1-2 TRBV28 few - TGTGCCAGCAGTCAAACGACAGTCAGCAGATTCTTCTATGGCTACACCTTC CASSQTTVSRFFYGYTF
TRBJ1-6 TRBV10-2 - TRBD1 TGCGCCAGCAACGGACAGGGCCCGGATTCACCCCTCCACTTT CASNGQGPDSPLHF
TRBJ2-7 TRBV5-1 few TRBD1 TGCGCCAGCAGCACCGGGACAGGGAACTACGAGCAGTACTTC CASSTGTGNYEQYF
TRBJ2-3 TRBV13 - - TGTGCCAGCAGCTCTTTAGGAGGCCGGCCCGCATCAAGGGATACGCAGTATTTT CASSSLGGRPASRDTQYF
TRBJ2-1 TRBV14 - - TGTGCCAGCAGCCCGACAGGCTACAATGAGCAGTTCTTC CASSPTGYNEQFF
TRBJ2-1 TRBV5-1 - - TGCGCCAGCAGCTTGGAGGGGGGCTCCTACAATGAGCAGTTCTTC CASSLEGGSYNEQFF
TRBJ2-5 TRBV27 - - TGTGCCAGCAGTTTGGCGATGGAGGAGACCCAGTACTTC CASSLAMEETQYF
TRBJ2-2 TRBV5-4 few - TGTGCCAGCAGCTTGGCCGGGGAGCTGTTTTTT CASSLAGELFF
TRBJ2-1 TRBV4-1 - - TGCGCCAGCAGCCAAGATATAGGCAGGGGATCCTACAATGAGCAGTTCTTC CASSQDIGRGSYNEQFF
TRBJ1-1 TRBV5-1 - TRBD1 TGCGCCAGCAGCTTGGACGGACAGGGCCCTGAAGCTTTCTTT CASSLDGQGPEAFF
TRBJ1-2 TRBV29-1 - - TGCAGCGTTCGACAGACTGATGGCTACACCTTC CSVRQTDGYTF
TRBJ2-4 TRBV7-9 - - TGTGCCAGCAGCTCCCCAGAGACATTAGCCAAAAACATTCAGTACTTC CASSSPETLAKNIQYF
TRBJ1-2 TRBV11-2 - - TGTGCCAGCAGCTTAGAAGTGGGCCCGACCTATGGCTACACCTTC CASSLEVGPTYGYTF
TRBJ2-5 TRBV10-2 - - TGCGCCAGCAGTGTTGAGACTCCGGAGGCTGGTTTGCGCCAAGAGACCCAGTACTTC CASSVETPEAGLRQETQYF
TRBJ2-4 TRBV19 - - TGTGCCAGTACCCCGGGACTGTTAGCCAAAAACATTCAGTACTTC CASTPGLLAKNIQYF
TRBJ1-2 TRBV7-2 - TRBD1 TGTGCCAGCAGCTTAGAGACAGGGAATTATGGTGGCTACACCTTC CASSLETGNYGGYTF
TRBJ2-4 TRBV5-1 - - TGCGCCAGCAGCTTTGCCATGGGGGGTGACAGTCCTAAAAACATTCAGTACTTC CASSFAMGGDSPKNIQYF
TRBJ2-7 TRBV19 few TRBD1 TGTGCCAGTCGGGACAGGGGTTACGAGCAGTACTTC CASRDRGYEQYF
TRBJ2-7 TRBV27 - - TGTGCCAGCAGTGCCGAGCGGGCAACCTACGAGCAGTACTTC CASSAERATYEQYF
TRBJ2-1 TRBV7-6 - TRBD1 TGTGCCAGCAGCCAGGACAGGGTGTCTGCCAATGAGCAGTTCTTC CASSQDRVSANEQFF
TRBJ1-3 TRBV9 - - TGTGCCAGCAGCCAAGAGGGCCCGAGGGGAAACACCATATATTTT CASSQEGPRGNTIYF
TRBJ2-3 TRBV4-1 - - TGCGCCAGCAGCCAAAGAGTGGAGACCTACACAGATACGCAGTATTTT CASSQRVETYTDTQYF
TRBJ1-3 TRBV2 - - TGTGCCAGCAGGGACGGGACCAAGGCTACGGGAAACACCATATATTTT CASRDGTKATGNTIYF
TRBJ1-4 TRBV4-1 - TRBD1 TGCGCCAGCAGCCAAAGTTTCCAGGGGGATGAAAAACTGTTTTTT CASSQSFQGDEKLFF
TRBJ2-3 TRBV15 - - TGTGCCACCAGCAGAGATAGAGGGGCCGGGGGCACAGATACGCAGTATTTT CATSRDRGAGGTDTQYF
TRBJ2-2 TRBV4-3 - - TGCGCCAGCAGCCAAGATCGCACCGGGGAGCTGTTTTTT CASSQDRTGELFF
TRBJ2-5 TRBV5-4 - TRBD2 TGTGCCAGCAGCGCCAGCGGGGGGGCTCTGGAGACCCAGTACTTC CASSASGGALETQYF
TRBJ2-1 TRBV4-2 - - TGTGCCAGCAGCCCCACTCCCGACAGGACCCTTTACAATGAGCAGTTCTTC CASSPTPDRTLYNEQFF
TRBJ2-5 TRBV9 - TRBD2 TGTGCCAGCAGCGTAGAGAGCGGGGGGAAAGAGACCCAGTACTTC CASSVESGGKETQYF
TRBJ2-1 TRBV9 - - TGTGCCAGCAGCGTGGGCCCTCGCGGGCCGAGCGTGAATGAGCAGTTCTTC CASSVGPRGPSVNEQFF
TRBJ1-3 TRBV7-8 - - TGTGCCAGCAGCTTAGAAGCGGTTACTGGAAACACCATATATTTT CASSLEAVTGNTIYF
TRBJ1-1 TRBV7-2 - - TGTGCCAGCAGCCCCCGAGAGGGTATGAACACTGAAGCTTTCTTT CASSPREGMNTEAFF
TRBJ2-7 TRBV7-9 - TRBD2 TGTGCCAGCAGCTATAGCGGGGGTGACGAGCAGTACTTC CASSYSGGDEQYF